This T cell receptor beta chain was sequenced for a study of T cells in Graves' hyperthyroidism and ophthalmopathy. Study results and caveats: Before onset, by a median of approximately 5.9 months, the model predicted ophthalmopathy.

Using RNA transcripts as the source, TCR beta CDR3 regions were amplified. The study used the HTBI primer set for a first-round RT-PCR of the TCR CDR3. TCRdb called the multiplex PCR reads again in MiXCR, with one record for every CDR3 protein. Among roughly 420,000 distinct CDR3 sequences listed, about an eighth were seen once. V shed 0 bases and J shed 7 bases, with 18 bases lying between them. The germline V gene encodes CDR1 SGHTA and CDR2 FQGNSA. The CDR3 consists of 16 residues. Among the patients, aged 18 to 65, hyperthyroidism was newly diagnosed and had lasted under 2 months. Diagnoses used clinical symptoms, serum thyroxine and TRAb, thyroid ultrasound and orbital computed tomography. This clonotype was recorded a few times. Its matching antigen is unknown.

V is TRBV7-2 and J is TRBJ1-2; no definite D call. The sequencing sample was made of blood. The receptor comes from a woman aged 18-29 years with Graves' hyperthyroidism. CDR3 sequence: CASSLATGPHGSGYTF. In DNA form, the CDR3 reads TGTGCCAGCAGCTTAGCGACGGGTCCACACGGTTCTGGCTACACCTTC. Supplemented by reference TRBV7-2 and TRBJ1-2, the full variable domain reads GAGVSQSPSNKVTEKGKDVELRCDPISGHTALYWYRQSLGQGLEFLIYFQGNSAPDKSGLPSDRFSAERTGGSVSTLTIQRTQQEDSAVYLCASSLATGPHGSGYTFGSGTRLTVV.